This T cell receptor (beta chain) was profiled in a study of CD8+ T cells in alopecia areata. Study-level information: Treated patients were given 5 to 10 mg oral tofacitinib twice daily. Notes on the study in general: Scalp sample data also include resident alphabeta T cells from normal skin.

Individuals with alopecia areata gave both lesional scalp punch biopsies and peripheral blood for collection. This clone was seen a few times. Its specificity is unknown. At the DNA level, this CDR3 is encoded by other sequences in the same sample as well. It was cDNA, reverse transcribed from extracted RNA, that served as the sequencing template. The table came from immunoSEQ multiplex PCR; TCRdb's copy has only in-frame clones and leaves some out. The table has about 130,000 clones, roughly three fifths seen once. In germline, CDR1 is SQVTM, CDR2 ANQGSEA. V was cut by 7 bases and J by 3 bases, with 5 bases left in between. This CDR3 has 10 residues.

This specimen consisted of CD4+ T cells sorted from blood, obtained at week 0. The chain is built from TRBV29-1 and TRBJ2-3; D is uncertain. The sequence derives from a human donor with alopecia areata. This CDR3 reads CSASTDTQYF. The CDR3 DNA reads as TGCAGCGCCTCAACAGATACGCAGTATTTT.